One and the same sample provided the 12 T cell receptor beta chains below, sequenced in a study of identifying expanded T cells in peripheral blood. Libraries were prepared by immunoSEQ multiplex PCR; TCRdb keeps only in-frame clonotypes and omits some of them. Here the sample spans around 94,000 clones, 70% to 90% being singletons. Source material: blood. The source is a person between 18 and 75 years old in good health.

V is TRBV10-1 and J is TRBJ2-7, with D possibly matching TRBD1 (5 bases). Germline V gene lookup returns CDR1 WNHNN and CDR2 SYGVQD (reference sequence). The CDR3 extends over 16 amino acids. V dropped 2 bases and J dropped 6 bases, with 20 bases sitting between them. The CDR3 nucleotides are TGCGCCAGCAGTGAGGGGGTGCTGGGGCTGGGTGGCGAGCAGTACTTC. It is translated as CASSEGVLGLGGEQYF.

The J gene is TRBJ2-4, the V gene TRBV19; 8 bases align to TRBD1. Germline V lookup: CDR1 LNHDA, CDR2 SQIVND (reference sequence). The CDR3 consists of 15 residues. J was trimmed by 7 bases and V by 2 bases; bases with no gene match: 7. The CDR3 protein is CASSIRADRVNIQYF. The CDR3 nucleotides are TGTGCCAGTAGTATAAGGGCGGACAGGGTGAACATTCAGTACTTC.

This chain joins TRBV5-4 and TRBJ2-3, with D perhaps TRBD2 (6 bases). CDR1 SGHNT and CDR2 YYREEE come from the germline V gene (reference sequence). The CDR3 is 14 residues long. The ends were cut back, 0 bases at V and 1 base at J, with 6 bases in the middle. In DNA form, the CDR3 reads TGTGCCAGCAGCTTGGCGGGGGGCACAGATACGCAGTATTTT. Translated, it gives CASSLAGGTDTQYF.

This clone came up once. This sequence joins TRBV5-1 and TRBJ1-1, with D unclear. With 2 bases removed from V and 0 bases from J, the gap between germline ends came to 8 bases. In germline, CDR1 is SGHRS, CDR2 YFSETQ. The CDR3 runs 14 residues. The CDR3 nucleotides read TGCGCCAGCAGCTTCGGACGGATGAACACTGAAGCTTTCTTT. It translates to CASSFGRMNTEAFF.

This clone was seen a single time. The chain has TRBV9 and TRBJ2-5; 10 bases line up with TRBD2. From germline, CDR1 is SGDLS and CDR2 YYNGEE. The CDR3 length is 18 residues. The V segment lost 3 bases and the J segment 5 bases; nucleotides outside the gene matches: 16. CDR3 in DNA: TGTGCCAGCAGCGCTCGAGGAGCGGGGGGGCCCAGGAGGGAGACCCAGTACTTC. The encoded protein is CASSARGAGGPRRETQYF.

This clone was observed a few times. The genes are TRBV5-1 and TRBJ1-3; D is uncertain. V lost 0 bases to trimming and J lost 0 bases, with 10 bases between them. Germline V gene data show CDR1 as SGHRS and CDR2 as YFSETQ. The CDR3 totals 16 residues. As DNA, the CDR3 is TGCGCCAGCAGCTTGGCTACGGCGGGCTCTGGAAACACCATATATTTT. Translating it yields CASSLATAGSGNTIYF. The full variable domain, in which reference TRBV5-1 and TRBJ1-3 provide the parts outside the CDR3, is KAGVTQTPRYLIKTRGQQVTLSCSPISGHRSVSWYQQTPGQGLQFLFEYFSETQRNKGNFPGRFSGRQFSNSRSEMNVSTLELGDSALYLCASSLATAGSGNTIYFGEGSWLTVV.

The V and J genes are TRBV28 and TRBJ1-4; D gene ambiguous. The CDR3 length is 14 residues. Trimming took 3 bases from V and 1 from J, leaving 6 bases between them. From germline, CDR1 is MDHEN and CDR2 SYDVKM. The CDR3, as DNA: TGTGCCAGCAGTTTTTCAATAACTAATGAAAAACTGTTTTTT. This translates into CASSFSITNEKLFF.

V usage is TRBV6-4 and J usage is TRBJ1-1, with TRBD1 matching 8 bases. The V gene's germline CDR1 is MRHNA and CDR2 SNTAGT. The CDR3 contains 13 residues. Losses at the gene ends were 9 bases for V and 4 bases for J; bases not matched to a gene: 7. CDR3 in DNA: TGTGCCAGAACCGAGGGGACAGGCACTGAAGCTTTCTTT. Translating it yields CARTEGTGTEAFF.

V and J are TRBV7-9 and TRBJ1-2; D gene uncertain. The V end lost 3 bases, the J end lost 7 bases, and 18 bases lay between the germline ends. Per the germline V gene, CDR1 is SEHNR and CDR2 is FQNEAQ (reference sequence). The CDR3 consists of 15 residues. The CDR3 DNA is TGTGCCAGCAGCTTGGGAGGCTTGGGCGTAGCTGGCTACACCTTC. Translated: CASSLGGLGVAGYTF.

The chain uses TRBV5-6 and TRBJ2-1; D is possibly TRBD2 (5 bases). Deletions cut 4 bases from V and 8 bases from J, with 16 bases between. This CDR3 comprises 14 residues. Germline values: CDR1 SGHDT, CDR2 YYEEEE. As DNA, the CDR3 is TGTGCCAGCAGCCCGACGGGGAGTGTCGATGAGCAGTTCTTC. It yields the protein CASSPTGSVDEQFF.

J is TRBJ2-7 and V is TRBV28, with 11 bases identical to TRBD2. Per germline, CDR1 MDHEN and CDR2 SYDVKM. The junction had 11 bases not matched to a gene; V was cut back by 4 bases and J by 6 bases. The CDR3 runs to 16 residues. CDR3 in amino acids: CASSSGVGLAGGEQYF. CDR3 sequence (DNA): TGTGCCAGCAGTTCTGGTGTGGGGCTAGCGGGAGGCGAGCAGTACTTC.

The chain carries TRBV6-4 and TRBJ2-2, with D hard to call. Trimming shortened V by 2 bases and J by 1 base, and 5 bases separated the two germline ends. Germline CDR1 is MRHNA and CDR2 is SNTAGT. The CDR3 loop spans 14 amino acids. CDR3: CASSDVGNTGELFF. The CDR3 coding sequence is TGTGCCAGCAGTGACGTCGGGAACACCGGGGAGCTGTTTTTT.